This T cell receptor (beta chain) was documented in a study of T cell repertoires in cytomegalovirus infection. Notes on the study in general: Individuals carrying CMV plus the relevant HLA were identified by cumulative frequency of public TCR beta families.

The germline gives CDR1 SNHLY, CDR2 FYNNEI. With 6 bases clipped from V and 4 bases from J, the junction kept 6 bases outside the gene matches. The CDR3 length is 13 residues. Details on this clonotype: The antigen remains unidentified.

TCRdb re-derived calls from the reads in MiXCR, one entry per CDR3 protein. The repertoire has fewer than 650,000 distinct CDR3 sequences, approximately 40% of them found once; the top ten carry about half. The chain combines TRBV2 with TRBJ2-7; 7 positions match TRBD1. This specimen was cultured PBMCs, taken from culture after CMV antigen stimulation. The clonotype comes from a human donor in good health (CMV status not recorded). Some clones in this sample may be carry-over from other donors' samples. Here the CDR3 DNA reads TGTGCCAGCAGCGATCCAGGGGGTTACGAGCAGTACTTC. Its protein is CASSDPGGYEQYF.